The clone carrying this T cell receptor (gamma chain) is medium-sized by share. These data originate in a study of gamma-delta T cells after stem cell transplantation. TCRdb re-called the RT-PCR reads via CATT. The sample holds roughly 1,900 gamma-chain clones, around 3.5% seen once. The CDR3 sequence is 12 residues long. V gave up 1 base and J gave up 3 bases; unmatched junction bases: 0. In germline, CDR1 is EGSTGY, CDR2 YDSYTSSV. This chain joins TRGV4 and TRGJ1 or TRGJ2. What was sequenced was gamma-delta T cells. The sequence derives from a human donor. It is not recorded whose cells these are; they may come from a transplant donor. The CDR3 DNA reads TGTGCCACCTGGGATGGTTATTATAAGAAACTCTTT. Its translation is CATWDGYYKKLF.